The TCR beta chain under discussion was sequenced for a study of blood T cell repertoires in COVID-19. Study in general: The United States, Italy and Spain were the sources of the acute and convalescent COVID-19 samples. From T cells, B-cell-depleted T cells, or PBMCs came the material, which was cDNA or gDNA.

Original methodology: By means of reference gene primer amplification, nucleated cell counts were estimated. Assay: immunoSEQ multiplex PCR; the TCRdb copy retains only in-frame clones and omits some. D and trimming come from the DNA, and the V and J calls and clone size come from that table. The sample records 200,000 to 250,000 clones, around 82% being singletons. The CDR3 contains 14 residues. Germline assignment: CDR1 MNHNY and CDR2 SVGAGI (reference sequence). The junction had 4 bases not matched to a gene; V was cut back by 4 bases and J by 8 bases. This sequence joins TRBV6-6 and TRBJ1-6; TRBD1 matches at 8 bases. The receptor's source is a woman in her 70s with acute or convalescent COVID-19. Sequenced material: peripheral blood. DNA for the CDR3: TGTGCCAGCAGTTCGACAGGGGCCTATTCACCCCTCCACTTT. Encoded protein: CASSSTGAYSPLHF.